This TCR beta chain was retrieved from a study of blood T cells in healthy people across ages. Alongside a J-beta primer mix, a sample-barcoded 5' primer served in a second PCR lasting about 7 to 12 cycles. TCRdb called the 5' RACE reads again in MiXCR, with one record for every CDR3 protein. Of about 650,000 distinct CDR3 sequences in the sample, 40% to 65% were seen once. Study observations and caveats: Investigators viewed diversity estimates from one million T cells as underestimates, the study reported. A conclusive naive versus antigen-experienced comparison was prevented by the unsorted PBMCs.

Worth noting for this clonotype: Its antigen is currently unknown.

Trimming took off 4 bases at V and 8 bases at J, with 12 bases between the two ends. CDR3 length equals 12 residues. The germline gives CDR1 GTSNPN, CDR2 SVGIG (reference sequence). Healthy Russian Caucasian donors spanned ages about 6 to 95 years. Sequenced: blood. The chain combines TRBV30 with TRBJ2-1, with unresolved D. The TCR originated in a woman aged 80 or over in good health. CDR3 bases: TGTGCCTGGATTGCGGATTGGGATGAGCAGTTCTTC. Protein product: CAWIADWDEQFF.